The 20 T cell receptor beta chains presented below share a single source sample, sequenced in a study of Ad26.COV2.S vaccination and SARS-CoV-2 variants. TCRdb keeps only in-frame clones here, not all; method: immunoSEQ multiplex PCR. The repertoire holds under 150,000 clones, with 86% as singletons. The source material was peripheral blood, sampled after recovery from COVID-19. Receptors originate from a human donor who had recovered from COVID-19.

This chain joins TRBV4-3 and TRBJ2-7; unclear D gene. The CDR3 is 15 amino acids. The germline CDR1 and CDR2 sequences are LGHNA and YSLEER. The V end lost 0 bases, the J end lost 3 bases, and 12 bases lay between the germline ends. The CDR3 DNA reads as TGCGCCAGCAGCCAAGACGCAGGCGCCTACTACGAGCAGTACTTC. Translation: CASSQDAGAYYEQYF.

This clone came up a few times. The V call is TRBV27, the J call TRBJ2-7; 9 bases are a match to TRBD1. CDR3 size: 15 residues. Looked up from germline, CDR1 is MNHEY and CDR2 is SMNVEV (reference sequence). The J segment lost 2 bases and the V segment lost 2 bases, leaving 4 bases of the junction unmatched. CDR3 region: CASSLGTGWTYEQYF. The CDR3 DNA reads TGTGCCAGCAGTTTAGGGACAGGGTGGACCTACGAGCAGTACTTC.

The chain uses TRBV6-2 or TRBV6-3 and TRBJ2-7; 7 bases map to TRBD1. The CDR3 runs to 14 residues. The junction had 13 bases not matched to a gene; V was cut back by 4 bases and J by 10 bases. Germline values: CDR1 MNHEY, CDR2 SVGEGT. Here the CDR3 reads CASSSRTGHEKQYF. As DNA, the CDR3 is TGTGCCAGCAGTTCTAGGACAGGACACGAAAAACAGTACTTC.

The chain is built from TRBV7-9 and TRBJ1-3, with D tentatively TRBD1 (6 bases). Germline-derived CDR1 and CDR2 are SEHNR and FQNEAQ (reference sequence). The CDR3 runs to 14 residues. The ends were cut back, 5 bases at V and 2 bases at J, with 10 bases in the middle. The CDR3 nucleotides are TGTGCCAGCAGCACTCAGGGGACTGGAAACACCATATATTTT. Protein sequence: CASSTQGTGNTIYF.

The chain joins TRBV18 to TRBJ2-1, with a possible D match to TRBD2 (6 bases). Germline V gene sequence: CDR1 KGHSH, CDR2 LQKENI. V was shortened by 6 bases and J by 0 bases, with 18 bases between the two germline ends. The CDR3 totals 17 residues. This chain's CDR3 is CASSSWEARSSYNEQFF. CDR3 in DNA: TGTGCCAGCTCCTCTTGGGAGGCTAGGAGCTCCTACAATGAGCAGTTCTTC.

Concerning this clone itself: The same CDR3 arises from other DNA sequences in this sample as well. The chain recombines TRBV27 with TRBJ2-5; D gene ambiguous. Germline lookup yields CDR1 MNHEY and CDR2 SMNVEV (reference sequence). With 2 bases removed from V and 4 bases from J, the gap between germline ends came to 2 bases. This CDR3 is 11 amino acids long. CDR3 sequence reads: CASSLGETQYF. DNA of the CDR3: TGTGCCAGCAGTTTAGGAGAGACCCAGTACTTC.

This chain uses TRBV27 with TRBJ2-1; D ambiguous. Germline lookup yields CDR1 MNHEY and CDR2 SMNVEV (reference sequence). CDR3 length: 12 residues. The V end lost 6 bases, the J end lost 2 bases, and 5 bases lay between the germline ends. In DNA form, the CDR3 reads TGTGCCAGCAGGGACCCCTACAATGAGCAGTTCTTC. This sequence encodes CASRDPYNEQFF.

This sequence joins TRBV3-1 (or the pseudogene TRBV3-2) and TRBJ2-1; 10 nucleotides line up with TRBD2. The CDR3 sequence is 13 residues long. The germline V gene has CDR1 LGHDT and CDR2 YNNKEL (reference sequence). Unmatched junction bases numbered 0, after V lost 1 base and J lost 9 bases. CDR3 coding DNA: TGTGCCAGCAGCCAAGGACTAGCGGGTGAGCAGTTCTTC. Residues: CASSQGLAGEQFF.

This chain connects TRBV28 to TRBJ1-2, with no clear D. Germline V gene lookup returns CDR1 MDHEN and CDR2 SYDVKM. This CDR3 region has 13 residues. V was cut by 7 bases and J by 4 bases, with 13 bases left in between. The CDR3 DNA sequence: TGTGCCAGCACCTTCGGACGGACCTATGGCTACACCTTC. Translating it yields CASTFGRTYGYTF.

The chain employs TRBV6-5 and TRBJ2-2; D not resolved. CDR3 size: 13 residues. Germline assignment: CDR1 MNHEY and CDR2 SVGAGI. V was clipped by 8 bases and J by 1 base, with 8 bases between them. CDR3 DNA sequence: TGTGCCAGCCACGGCAGGAACACCGGGGAGCTGTTTTTT. Translating it yields CASHGRNTGELFF.

The chain is built from TRBV11-2 and TRBJ2-1, with a possible D match to TRBD1 (5 bases). V gave up 2 bases and J gave up 9 bases, with 17 bases separating them. This CDR3 is 15 amino acids long. Germline loops: CDR1 SGHAT, CDR2 FQNNGV. Here the CDR3 DNA reads TGTGCCAGCAGCTTATTTAGCAGGGTCGTCAGTGAGCAGTTCTTC. Protein: CASSLFSRVVSEQFF.

This chain joins TRBV5-1 and TRBJ2-5; 8 bases fit TRBD1. Germline V CDR1 and CDR2: SGHRS, YFSETQ. The CDR3 is 14 amino acids. J was trimmed by 4 bases and V by 6 bases; bases with no gene match: 8. CDR3: CASKVAGGTETQYF. CDR3 DNA sequence: TGCGCCAGCAAGGTGGCAGGGGGCACAGAGACCCAGTACTTC.

CDR3 in amino acids: CATSDLKGNSNQPQHF. The CDR3 DNA reads TGTGCCACCAGTGATTTAAAAGGGAATAGCAATCAGCCCCAGCATTTT. The genes are TRBV24-1 and TRBJ1-5, with D unresolved. The germline V gene has CDR1 KGHDR and CDR2 SFDVKD. The V end was cut by 1 base, the J end by 0 bases, with 9 bases between. This CDR3 region has 16 residues.

This clone appeared a single time. The chain carries TRBV5-4 and TRBJ1-1, with D unresolved. The V gene lost 6 bases and the J gene lost 1 base, with 13 bases spanning the gap. Germline CDR1 and CDR2: SGHNT and YYREEE (reference sequence). The CDR3 spans 14 residues. The CDR3 here is CASTPRKGNTEAFF. CDR3 coding DNA: TGTGCCAGCACGCCCCGAAAGGGGAACACTGAAGCTTTCTTT.

The chain joins TRBV28 to TRBJ2-7; TRBD2 agrees at 16 bases. CDR1 MDHEN and CDR2 SYDVKM come from the germline V gene. Unmatched junction bases numbered 8, after V lost 4 bases and J lost 2 bases. The CDR3 covers 18 residues. The CDR3 nucleotides read TGTGCCAGCAGTTCCCCGGGACTAGCGGGGGGGAGAACCTACGAGCAGTACTTC. This codes for CASSSPGLAGGRTYEQYF.

The chain joins TRBV30 to TRBJ1-1; D gene unclear. The ends were cut back, 2 bases at V and 1 base at J, with 17 bases in the middle. Per germline, CDR1 GTSNPN and CDR2 SVGIG (reference sequence). The CDR3 extends over 16 amino acids. CDR3 sequence: CAWSPEEGGENTEAFF. CDR3 coding DNA: TGTGCCTGGAGTCCGGAGGAGGGCGGGGAGAACACTGAAGCTTTCTTT.

This sequence joins TRBV6-6 and TRBJ2-1; the D gene is possibly TRBD2 (5 bases). Germline V gene sequence: CDR1 MNHNY, CDR2 SVGAGI (reference sequence). This CDR3 comprises 16 residues. Trimming removed 0 bases at V and 4 bases at J, with 13 bases between. CDR3 region: CASSYSTSGTYNEQFF. The CDR3 DNA follows: TGTGCCAGCAGTTACTCGACGAGCGGAACTTACAATGAGCAGTTCTTC.

The rearrangement uses TRBV30 and TRBJ1-1; D is ambiguous. The CDR3 totals 13 residues. Germline loops: CDR1 GTSNPN, CDR2 SVGIG (reference sequence). The V gene lost 0 bases and the J gene lost 8 bases, with 13 bases spanning the gap. The CDR3 protein is CAWSVLGLSEAFF. The CDR3, as DNA: TGTGCCTGGAGTGTACTCGGGCTTTCCGAAGCTTTCTTT.

This clone was detected only a few times. V and J are TRBV7-9 and TRBJ1-1, with D possibly matching TRBD1 (5 bases). The CDR3 is 15 residues long. Germline V gene data show CDR1 as SEHNR and CDR2 as FQNEAQ (reference sequence). V was cut by 0 bases and J by 3 bases, with 11 bases left in between. The CDR3 loop reads CASSLARGGDTEAFF. CDR3 in DNA: TGTGCCAGCAGCTTAGCAAGGGGTGGAGACACTGAAGCTTTCTTT.

This chain uses TRBV28 with TRBJ1-5; tentative D call: TRBD1 (5 bases). V was trimmed by 5 bases and J by 4 bases, leaving 9 bases between them. The germline CDR1 and CDR2 sequences are MDHEN and SYDVKM. The CDR3 is 13 residues long. The DNA of the CDR3 is TGTGCCAGCAGTCAACGACAGAATCAGCCCCAGCATTTT. It specifies CASSQRQNQPQHF. The variable domain in full, with the rest retrieved from reference TRBV28 and TRBJ1-5, is DVKVTQSSRYLVKRTGEKVFLECVQDMDHENMFWYRQDPGLGLRLIYFSYDVKMKEKGDIPEGYSVSREKKERFSLILESASTNQTSMYLCASSQRQNQPQHFGDGTRLSIL.